This TCR beta chain was sequenced for a study of blood T cell repertoires in COVID-19. Overall study context: Acute and convalescent COVID-19 specimens originated in the United States, Italy and Spain.

The table came from immunoSEQ multiplex PCR; TCRdb's copy has only in-frame clones and leaves some out. This table has tens of thousands of clones, more than 70% appearing once. The CDR3 has 13 residues. V was cut by 4 bases and J by 5 bases, with 11 bases left in between. CDR1 and CDR2 (germline): MGHDK, SYGVNS. The material sequenced was peripheral blood. The receptor was derived from a man aged 50 to 59 with active COVID-19. V gene TRBV25-1 combines with J gene TRBJ1-2; D is possibly TRBD1 (6 bases). The CDR3 protein is CASSATGSYGYTF. DNA for the CDR3: TGTGCCAGCAGTGCCACAGGGAGTTATGGCTACACCTTC.